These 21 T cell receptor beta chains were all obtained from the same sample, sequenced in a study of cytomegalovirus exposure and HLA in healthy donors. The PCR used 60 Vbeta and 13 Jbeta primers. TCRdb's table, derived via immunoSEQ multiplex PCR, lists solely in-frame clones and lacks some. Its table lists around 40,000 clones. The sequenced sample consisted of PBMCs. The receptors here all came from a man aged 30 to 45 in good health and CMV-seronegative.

The CDR3 region is CASSPAAQGDGYTF. CDR3 nucleotides: TGTGCCAGCAGCCCAGCCGCACAGGGGGACGGCTACACCTTC. The J gene is TRBJ1-2, the V gene TRBV7-9; 8 positions agree with TRBD1. The CDR3 spans 14 residues. V gave up 5 bases and J gave up 8 bases; unmatched junction bases: 10. Germline CDR1 SEHNR, CDR2 FQNEAQ (reference sequence).

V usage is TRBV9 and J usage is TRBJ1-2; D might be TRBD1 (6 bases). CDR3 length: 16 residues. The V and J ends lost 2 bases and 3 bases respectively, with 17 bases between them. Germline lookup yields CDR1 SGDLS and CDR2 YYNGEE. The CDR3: CASSVSPRQAYYGYTF. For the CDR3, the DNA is TGTGCCAGCAGCGTTTCCCCGAGACAGGCCTACTATGGCTACACCTTC.

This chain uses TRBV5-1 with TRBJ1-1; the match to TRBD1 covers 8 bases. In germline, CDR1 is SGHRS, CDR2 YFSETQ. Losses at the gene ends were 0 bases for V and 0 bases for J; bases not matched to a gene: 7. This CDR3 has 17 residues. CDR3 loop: CASSLAGQGLMNTEAFF. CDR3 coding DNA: TGCGCCAGCAGCTTGGCCGGACAGGGCCTTATGAACACTGAAGCTTTCTTT.

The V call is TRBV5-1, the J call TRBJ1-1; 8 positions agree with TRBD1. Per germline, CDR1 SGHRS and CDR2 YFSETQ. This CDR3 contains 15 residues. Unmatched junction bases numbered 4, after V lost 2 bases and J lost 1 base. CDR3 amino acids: CASSLRQGTNTEAFF. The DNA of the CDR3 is TGCGCCAGCAGCTTAAGACAGGGGACGAACACTGAAGCTTTCTTT.

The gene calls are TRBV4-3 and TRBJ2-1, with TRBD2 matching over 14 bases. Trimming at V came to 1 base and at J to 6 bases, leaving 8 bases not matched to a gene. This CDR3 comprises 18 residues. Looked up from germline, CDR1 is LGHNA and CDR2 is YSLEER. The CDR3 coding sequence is TGCGCCAGCAGCCAAGCCCGGACTAGCGGGGGGCCTTTCAATGAGCAGTTCTTC. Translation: CASSQARTSGGPFNEQFF.

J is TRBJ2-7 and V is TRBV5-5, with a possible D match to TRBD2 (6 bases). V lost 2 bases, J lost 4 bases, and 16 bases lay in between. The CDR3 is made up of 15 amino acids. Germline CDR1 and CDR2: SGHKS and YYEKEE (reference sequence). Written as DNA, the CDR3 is TGTGCCAGCAGCTTTGGTTGGGACTCAAAATACGAGCAGTACTTC. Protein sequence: CASSFGWDSKYEQYF.

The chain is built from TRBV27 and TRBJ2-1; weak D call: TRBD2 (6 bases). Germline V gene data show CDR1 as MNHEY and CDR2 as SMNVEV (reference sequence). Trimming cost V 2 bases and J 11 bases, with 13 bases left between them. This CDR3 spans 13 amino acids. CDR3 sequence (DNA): TGTGCCAGCAGTTTAGGGGGGAGGAATCAGCAGTTCTTC. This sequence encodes CASSLGGRNQQFF.

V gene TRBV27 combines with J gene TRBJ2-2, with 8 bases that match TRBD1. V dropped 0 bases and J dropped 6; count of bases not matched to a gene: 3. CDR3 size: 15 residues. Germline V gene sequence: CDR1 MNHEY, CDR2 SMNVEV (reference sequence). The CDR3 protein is CASSLSQGAPGELFF. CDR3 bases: TGTGCCAGCAGTTTATCCCAGGGGGCGCCCGGGGAGCTGTTTTTT.

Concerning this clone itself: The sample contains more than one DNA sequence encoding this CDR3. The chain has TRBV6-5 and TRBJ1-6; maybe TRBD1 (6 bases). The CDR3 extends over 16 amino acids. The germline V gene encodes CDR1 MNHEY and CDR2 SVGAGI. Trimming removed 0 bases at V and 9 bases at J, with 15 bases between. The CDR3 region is CASSYSIQGGGSPLHF. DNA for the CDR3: TGTGCCAGCAGTTACTCTATACAGGGCGGCGGTTCACCCCTCCACTTT.

The CDR3 sequence is CSVEEGTGNYGYTF. The CDR3 DNA reads TGCAGCGTTGAGGAGGGTACTGGAAACTATGGCTACACCTTC. The chain combines TRBV29-1 with TRBJ1-2; D call uncertain. The CDR3 covers 14 residues. The V gene's germline CDR1 is SQVTM and CDR2 ANQGSEA. The V end was cut by 3 bases, the J end by 2 bases, with 13 bases between.

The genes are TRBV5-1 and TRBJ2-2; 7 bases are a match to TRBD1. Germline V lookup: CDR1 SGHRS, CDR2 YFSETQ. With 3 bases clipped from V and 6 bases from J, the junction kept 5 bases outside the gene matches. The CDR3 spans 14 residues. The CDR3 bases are TGCGCCAGCAGCTACGACAGGGTGGCCGGGGAGCTGTTTTTT. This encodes CASSYDRVAGELFF.

The chain's CDR3 is CASSTKGGVYGYTF. The CDR3 DNA follows: TGTGCCAGTAGTACTAAAGGGGGGGTCTATGGCTACACCTTC. The chain recombines TRBV19 with TRBJ1-2; possible D gene TRBD1, 6 bases. Per germline, CDR1 LNHDA and CDR2 SQIVND (reference sequence). The CDR3 runs to 14 residues. V lost 4 bases to trimming and J lost 4 bases, with 13 bases between them.

Here the CDR3 reads CASSRRDSEQYF. CDR3 nucleotides: TGTGCCAGCAGTCGCCGGGACTCCGAGCAGTACTTC. The chain uses TRBV6-5 and TRBJ2-7; the D gene is possibly TRBD2 (6 bases). There are 12 residues in the CDR3. V was clipped by 5 bases and J by 6 bases, with 11 bases between them. CDR1 is MNHEY and CDR2 is SVGAGI in the germline V gene.

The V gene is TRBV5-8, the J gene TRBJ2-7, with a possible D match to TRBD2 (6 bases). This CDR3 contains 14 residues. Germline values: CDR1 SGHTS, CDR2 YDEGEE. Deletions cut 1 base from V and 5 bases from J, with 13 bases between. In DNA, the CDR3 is TGTGCCAGCAGCTTGAGAGGGACTTCCCACGAGCAGTACTTC. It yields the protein CASSLRGTSHEQYF.

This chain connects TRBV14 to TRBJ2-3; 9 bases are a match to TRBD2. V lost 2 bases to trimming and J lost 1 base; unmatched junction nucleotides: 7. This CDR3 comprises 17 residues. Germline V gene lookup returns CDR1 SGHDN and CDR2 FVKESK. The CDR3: CASSQLLSSGGTDTQYF. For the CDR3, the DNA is TGTGCCAGCAGCCAACTTCTCTCTAGCGGGGGCACAGATACGCAGTATTTT.

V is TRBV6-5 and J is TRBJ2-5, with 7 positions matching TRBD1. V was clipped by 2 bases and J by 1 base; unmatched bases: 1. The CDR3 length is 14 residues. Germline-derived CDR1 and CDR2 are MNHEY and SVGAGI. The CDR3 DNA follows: TGTGCCAGCAGTTACCGGGACAGCCAAGAGACCCAGTACTTC. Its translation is CASSYRDSQETQYF.

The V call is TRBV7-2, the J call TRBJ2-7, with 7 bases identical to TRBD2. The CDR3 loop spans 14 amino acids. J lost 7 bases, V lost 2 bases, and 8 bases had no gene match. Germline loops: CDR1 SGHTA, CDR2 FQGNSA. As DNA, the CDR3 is TGTGCCAGCAGCTTATCGAGGCCTAGCGGTGAGCAGTACTTC. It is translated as CASSLSRPSGEQYF. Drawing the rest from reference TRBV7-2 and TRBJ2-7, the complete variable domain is GAGVSQSPSNKVTEKGKDVELRCDPISGHTALYWYRQSLGQGLEFLIYFQGNSAPDKSGLPSDRFSAERTGGSVSTLTIQRTQQEDSAVYLCASSLSRPSGEQYFGPGTRLTVT.

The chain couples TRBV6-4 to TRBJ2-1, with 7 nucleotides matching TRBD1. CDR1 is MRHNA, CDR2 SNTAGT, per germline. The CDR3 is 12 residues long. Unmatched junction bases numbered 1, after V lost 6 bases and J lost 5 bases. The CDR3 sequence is CASRGTDNEQFF. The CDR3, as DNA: TGTGCCAGCAGGGGGACAGACAATGAGCAGTTCTTC.

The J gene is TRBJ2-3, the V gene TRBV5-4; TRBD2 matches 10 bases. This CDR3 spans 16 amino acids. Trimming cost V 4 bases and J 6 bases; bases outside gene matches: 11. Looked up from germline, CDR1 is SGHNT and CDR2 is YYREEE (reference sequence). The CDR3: CASSKPLAGGADTQYF. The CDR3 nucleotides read TGTGCCAGCAGCAAACCATTAGCGGGAGGAGCGGATACGCAGTATTTT.

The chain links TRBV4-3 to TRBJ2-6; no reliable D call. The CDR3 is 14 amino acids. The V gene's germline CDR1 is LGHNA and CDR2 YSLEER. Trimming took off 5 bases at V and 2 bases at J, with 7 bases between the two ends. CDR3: CASSFLTGANVLTF. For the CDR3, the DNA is TGCGCCAGCAGCTTTTTAACTGGGGCCAACGTCCTGACTTTC.

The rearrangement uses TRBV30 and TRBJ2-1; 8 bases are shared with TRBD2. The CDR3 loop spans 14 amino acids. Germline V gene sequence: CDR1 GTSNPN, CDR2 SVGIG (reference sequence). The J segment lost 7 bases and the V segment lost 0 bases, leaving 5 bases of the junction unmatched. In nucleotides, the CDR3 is TGTGCCTGGAGTGTAGGAAGCGGGAGTAATGAGCAGTTCTTC. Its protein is CAWSVGSGSNEQFF.